This T cell receptor beta chain was documented in a study of blood T cell repertoires in COVID-19. Assay used: immunoSEQ multiplex PCR; TCRdb lists only in-frame clones, some missing. The sample has 85,000 to 95,000 clones; over 60% are singletons. The receptor's source is a man in his 70s with acute or convalescent COVID-19. Sequenced input: peripheral blood.

The CDR3 DNA follows: TGTGCCAGCAGCTTAGGAGGGTATGGCTACACCTTC. Translated: CASSLGGYGYTF. The chain couples TRBV7-9 to TRBJ1-2, with D unresolved. This CDR3 region has 12 residues. The germline CDR1 and CDR2 sequences are SEHNR and FQNEAQ (reference sequence). Trimming left V 1 base short and J 5 bases short, with 5 bases between.